These 9 T cell receptor beta chains originate from one sample sequenced in a study of CD8 T cells in ankylosing spondylitis. No antigen has been identified for these receptors. General study findings and limits: What appeared characteristic of ankylosing spondylitis blood was a TCR beta motif of eight or nine highly homologous variants.

A single record per CDR3 protein comes from TCRdb applying MiXCR to the 5' RACE reads. The sample lists over 600,000 distinct CDR3 sequences, around 20% occurring once. Material: blood, either unsorted or a sorted T cell fraction (not recorded which). Receptor source: a male donor with ankylosing spondylitis.

The chain recombines TRBV27 with TRBJ1-1, with D unclear. The germline gives CDR1 MNHEY, CDR2 SMNVEV (reference sequence). The CDR3 contains 14 residues. The V gene lost 3 bases and the J gene lost 7 bases, with 15 bases spanning the gap. The CDR3 here is CASSLRGQTNEAFF. The CDR3 DNA reads as TGTGCCAGCAGTTTGCGTGGGCAGACCAATGAAGCTTTCTTT.

The chain links TRBV20-1 to TRBJ1-2; D perhaps matches TRBD1 (5 bases). V was pared by 2 bases and J by 8 bases, with 21 bases between. The germline gives CDR1 DFQATT, CDR2 SNEGSKA (reference sequence). This CDR3 comprises 15 residues. The CDR3 DNA is TGCAGTGCTAGATCAGGGACCACACTTATCTCGGGCTACACCTTC. Amino acids: CSARSGTTLISGYTF.

This clonotype showed up just a few times. This rearrangement joins TRBV9 to TRBJ2-1, with D tentatively TRBD1 (6 bases). Trimming cost V 1 base and J 5 bases, with 7 bases left between them. CDR1 and CDR2 (germline): SGDLS, YYNGEE. The length of the CDR3 is 13 residues. This CDR3 is CASSVRDNNEQFF. Here the CDR3 DNA reads TGTGCCAGCAGCGTAAGGGACAACAATGAGCAGTTCTTC.

This clonotype was seen more than once but under ten times. The V and J genes are TRBV2 and TRBJ1-1; D gene ambiguous. Trimming cost V 6 bases and J 0 bases, with 8 bases left between them. This CDR3 is built from 13 residues. Germline V gene sequence: CDR1 SNHLY, CDR2 FYNNEI. The DNA of the CDR3 is TGTGCCAGCAGGAAGGAGATGAACACTGAAGCTTTCTTT. This sequence encodes CASRKEMNTEAFF. Full variable domain (outside the CDR3, taken from reference TRBV2 and TRBJ1-1): EPEVTQTPSHQVTQMGQEVILRCVPISNHLYFYWYRQILGQKVEFLVSFYNNEISEKSEIFDDQFSVERPDGSNFTLKIRSTKLEDSAMYFCASRKEMNTEAFFGQGTRLTVV.

This chain links TRBV27 with TRBJ1-5; 7 nucleotides match TRBD1. The CDR3 runs to 17 residues. Per the germline V gene, CDR1 is MNHEY and CDR2 is SMNVEV (reference sequence). The J segment lost 1 base and the V segment lost 2 bases, leaving 8 bases of the junction unmatched. This chain's CDR3 is CASSLLGTESSNQPQHF. Here the CDR3 DNA reads TGTGCCAGCAGTTTACTCGGGACAGAGTCGAGCAATCAGCCCCAGCATTTT.

There are many counts of this clonotype. V usage is TRBV12-3 or TRBV12-4 and J usage is TRBJ2-1; 8 bases are a match to TRBD1. This CDR3 region has 19 residues. V lost 7 bases to trimming and J lost 4 bases; unmatched junction nucleotides: 21. CDR3 sequence reads: CASKAPGGTGWWVYNEQFF. The CDR3 nucleotides read TGTGCCAGCAAGGCCCCCGGAGGGACAGGATGGTGGGTTTACAATGAGCAGTTCTTC.

This clonotype has a handful of counts. The chain recombines TRBV6-2 or TRBV6-3 with TRBJ1-1, with 7 bases matching TRBD1. Germline V gene data show CDR1 as MNHEY and CDR2 as SVGEGT. V trimming: 5 bases; J trimming: 10 bases; junction bases outside the gene matches: 4. This CDR3 spans 11 amino acids. The CDR3 coding sequence is TGTGCCAGCAGTCGACAGGGCCGAGCTTTCTTT. It yields the protein CASSRQGRAFF.

This clonotype was counted many times. CDR3: CASSQELIWPQHTQYF. The CDR3 region has the DNA TGTGCCAGCAGCCAAGAACTCATTTGGCCCCAGCATACGCAGTATTTT. V gene TRBV4-2 combines with J gene TRBJ2-3; D gene uncertain. This CDR3 has 16 residues. V was cut by 0 bases and J by 7 bases, with 17 bases left in between. Germline CDR1 reads LGHNA; CDR2 reads YNFKEQ.

This sequence joins TRBV6-1 and TRBJ1-3; D gene unclear. CDR1 is MNHNS, CDR2 SASEGT, per germline. The V end lost 6 bases, the J end lost 5 bases, and 5 bases lay between the germline ends. The CDR3 length is 11 residues. This CDR3 is CASSTRNTIYF. As DNA, the CDR3 is TGTGCCAGCAGCACCAGAAACACCATATATTTT.